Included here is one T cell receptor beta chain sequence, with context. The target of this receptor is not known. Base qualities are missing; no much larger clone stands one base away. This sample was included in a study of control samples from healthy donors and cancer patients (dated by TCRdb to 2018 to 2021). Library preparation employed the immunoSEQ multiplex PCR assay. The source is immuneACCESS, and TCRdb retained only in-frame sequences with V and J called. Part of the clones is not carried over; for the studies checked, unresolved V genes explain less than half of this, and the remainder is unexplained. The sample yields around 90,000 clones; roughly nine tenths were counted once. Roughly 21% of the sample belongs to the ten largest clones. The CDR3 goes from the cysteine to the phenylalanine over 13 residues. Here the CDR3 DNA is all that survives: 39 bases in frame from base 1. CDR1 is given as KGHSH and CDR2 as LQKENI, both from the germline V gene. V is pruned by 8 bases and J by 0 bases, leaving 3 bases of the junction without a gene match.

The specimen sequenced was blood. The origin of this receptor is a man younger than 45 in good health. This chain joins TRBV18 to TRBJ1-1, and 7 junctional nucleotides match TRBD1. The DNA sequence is TGTGCCAGCCGGGGACAGCTGAACACTGAAGCTTTCTTT. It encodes CASRGQLNTEAFF.